This paragraph covers one T cell receptor beta chain sequence. Its antigen is unidentified. The V end was cut by 0 bases, the J end by 5 bases, with 12 bases between. Germline V lookup: CDR1 SGDLS, CDR2 YYNGEE. This CDR3 has 15 amino acids. The data are from a study of identical twins. Study outcomes and limitations: Sequences that were out-of-frame, alpha and twin-shared displayed an excess of low generation probability.

A single record per CDR3 protein comes from TCRdb applying MiXCR to the 5' RACE reads. Of around 530,000 distinct CDR3 sequences listed, around 15% were seen once; the top ten hold roughly 0.44%. These data are also associated with another study on yellow fever vaccine responses in identical twins. That source reports: Reportedly, twins showed a vaccine T cell response that looked partly convergent and partly personalized.

J is TRBJ2-1 and V is TRBV9; D possibly uses TRBD1 or TRBD2 (5 bases each). Sample: CD4+ T cells sorted from blood. The TCR was taken from a woman between 18 and 29 years old in good health. CDR3 amino acids: CASSVGDGANNEQFF. The CDR3 nucleotides are TGTGCCAGCAGCGTAGGGGACGGGGCCAACAATGAGCAGTTCTTC.